The 7 T cell receptor beta chains presented below share a single source sample, sequenced in a study of CD8+ T cells in alopecia areata. Extracted from the samples, RNA was reverse transcribed into cDNA to serve as the sequencing template. TCRdb's copy holds only in-frame clones and misses some; the assay was immunoSEQ multiplex PCR. The data contain 60,000 to 65,000 clones, 44% of them singletons. Sequenced: NKG2D-low CD8+ T cells sorted from blood. Receptors originate from a human donor with alopecia areata.

This clone was seen only a few times. The rearrangement links TRBV25-1 to TRBJ2-1; possible D gene TRBD2, 5 bases. CDR1 is MGHDK, CDR2 SYGVNS, per germline. The V gene lost 8 bases and the J gene lost 10 bases, with 15 bases spanning the gap. The CDR3 is 12 amino acids. The CDR3 reads CASGFGSSEQFF. CDR3 nucleotide sequence: TGTGCCAGCGGCTTCGGTTCTAGCGAGCAGTTCTTC.

This sequence joins TRBV4-2 and TRBJ2-2; no definite D call. The V gene's germline CDR1 is LGHNA and CDR2 YNFKEQ. V lost 1 base and J lost 4, with 7 bases in between. This CDR3 is 14 amino acids long. The CDR3 region is CASSQVLSTGELFF. The CDR3, as DNA: TGTGCCAGCAGCCAAGTCCTTTCCACCGGGGAGCTGTTTTTT.

This clone was found a few times. The chain has TRBV5-1 and TRBJ2-2, with 13 bases lining up with TRBD2. The CDR3 runs to 17 residues. Germline CDR1 reads SGHRS; CDR2 reads YFSETQ. Germline trimming cut 7 bases from V and 3 bases from J; bases unmatched to any gene: 9. The CDR3 bases are TGCGCCAGCGCCCATTTGACTAGCGGGAGGTACACCGGGGAGCTGTTTTTT. Encoded protein: CASAHLTSGRYTGELFF.

This clone has a handful of counts. V gene TRBV7-2 combines with J gene TRBJ2-3; no clear D. This CDR3 is 13 amino acids long. In germline, CDR1 is SGHTA, CDR2 FQGNSA. Deletions cut 5 bases from V and 4 bases from J, with 10 bases between. The chain's CDR3 is CASSLPGSDTQYF. CDR3 DNA: TGTGCCAGCAGCCTGCCAGGCTCAGATACGCAGTATTTT. The whole variable domain, remainder taken from reference TRBV7-2 and TRBJ2-3, is GAGVSQSPSNKVTEKGKDVELRCDPISGHTALYWYRQSLGQGLEFLIYFQGNSAPDKSGLPSDRFSAERTGGSVSTLTIQRTQQEDSAVYLCASSLPGSDTQYFGPGTRLTVL.

This clone showed up just a few times. One end of the junction fails to match germline, which may point to a read error. At the DNA level, this CDR3 is encoded by other sequences in the same sample as well. The chain employs TRBV7-9 and TRBJ2-1; 9 bases agree with TRBD2. The CDR3 is 14 amino acids. Germline V gene sequence: CDR1 SEHNR, CDR2 FQNEAQ (reference sequence). The CDR3 DNA reads TGTGCCAGCAGCCTAGCGGGGACCTACAATGAGCAGTTCTTC. Translated, it gives CASSLAGTYNEQFF.

The genes are TRBV30 and TRBJ2-7; no definite D call. Per germline, CDR1 GTSNPN and CDR2 SVGIG (reference sequence). The CDR3 consists of 13 residues. The ends were cut back, 2 bases at V and 6 bases at J, with 14 bases in the middle. The CDR3 DNA reads as TGTGCCTGGAGTAGTGGGTCCCGAGGCGAGCAGTACTTC. Translating gives CAWSSGSRGEQYF.

The gene calls are TRBV27 and TRBJ1-5; 8 nucleotides match TRBD1. CDR1 and CDR2 (germline): MNHEY, SMNVEV (reference sequence). CDR3 length: 20 residues. Trimming cost V 5 bases and J 0 bases; bases outside gene matches: 18. CDR3 amino acids: CASSPTRGPLTPYSNQPQHF. Written as DNA, the CDR3 is TGTGCCAGCAGTCCAACCAGGGGGCCCTTAACTCCTTATAGCAATCAGCCCCAGCATTTT.